This T cell receptor beta chain was retrieved from a study of T cells expressing NK-cell markers. About the research overall: Investigators obtained TCR beta repertoires from sorted CD3+CD56+NKG2C+, CD3+CD56+NKG2C- and CD3+CD56-NKG2C+ T cells.

Germline CDR1 SGHTA, CDR2 FQGNSA. The CDR3 covers 13 residues. Generation of TCR beta cDNA was performed by 5'RACE template switching incorporating UMIs. TCRdb re-called the 5' RACE reads; every CDR3 protein appears as one record, without DNA. The sample totals approximately 110,000 distinct CDR3 sequences. Study conclusions and caveats: For about six donors, the dominant NKG2C+ clonotypes made up roughly 1.0-7.0% of their CD8+ T cells.

A note on this clonotype: The antigen is not known.

The TCR sequence derives from a woman between 18 and 69 years old in good health. The chain combines TRBV7-2 with TRBJ1-1. What was sequenced was blood T cells: a sorted CD56 or NKG2C T cell subset, CD4+ or CD8+ T cells, or bulk PBMC T cells (not recorded which). Here the CDR3 reads CASSLIGLTEAFF.